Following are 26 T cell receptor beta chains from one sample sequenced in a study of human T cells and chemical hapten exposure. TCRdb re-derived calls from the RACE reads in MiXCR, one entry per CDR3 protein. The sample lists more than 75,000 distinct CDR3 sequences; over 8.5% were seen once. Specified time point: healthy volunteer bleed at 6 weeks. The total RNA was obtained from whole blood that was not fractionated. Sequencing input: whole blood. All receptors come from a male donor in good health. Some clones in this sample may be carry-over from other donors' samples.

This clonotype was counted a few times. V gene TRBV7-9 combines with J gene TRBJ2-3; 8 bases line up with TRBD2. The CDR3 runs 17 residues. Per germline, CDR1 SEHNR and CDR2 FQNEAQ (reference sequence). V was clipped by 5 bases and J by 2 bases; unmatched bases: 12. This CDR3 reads CASSLGGGGPHTDTQYF. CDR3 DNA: TGTGCCAGCAGCCTAGGAGGCGGGGGGCCTCACACAGATACGCAGTATTTT.

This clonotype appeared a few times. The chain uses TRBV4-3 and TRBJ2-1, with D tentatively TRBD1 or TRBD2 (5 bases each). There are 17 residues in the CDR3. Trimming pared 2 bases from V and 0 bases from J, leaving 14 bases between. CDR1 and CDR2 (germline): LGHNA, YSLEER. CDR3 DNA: TGCGCCAGCAGCCAATTATTCGGGGCAAGCTCCTACAATGAGCAGTTCTTC. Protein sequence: CASSQLFGASSYNEQFF.

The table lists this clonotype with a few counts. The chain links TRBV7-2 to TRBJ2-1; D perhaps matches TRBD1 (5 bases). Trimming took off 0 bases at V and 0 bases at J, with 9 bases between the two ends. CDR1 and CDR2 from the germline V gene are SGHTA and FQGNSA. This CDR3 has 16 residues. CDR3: CASSLAWGSSYNEQFF. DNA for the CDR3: TGTGCCAGCAGCTTAGCGTGGGGCAGCTCCTACAATGAGCAGTTCTTC.

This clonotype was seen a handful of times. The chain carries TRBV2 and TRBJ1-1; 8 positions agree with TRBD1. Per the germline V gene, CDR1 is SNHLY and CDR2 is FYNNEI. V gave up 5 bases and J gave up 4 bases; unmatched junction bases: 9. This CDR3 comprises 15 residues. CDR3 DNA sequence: TGTGCCAGCAGTCTGAGGACAGGGTTGAGCACTGAAGCTTTCTTT. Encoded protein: CASSLRTGLSTEAFF. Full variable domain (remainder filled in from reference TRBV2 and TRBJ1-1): EPEVTQTPSHQVTQMGQEVILRCVPISNHLYFYWYRQILGQKVEFLVSFYNNEISEKSEIFDDQFSVERPDGSNFTLKIRSTKLEDSAMYFCASSLRTGLSTEAFFGQGTRLTVV.

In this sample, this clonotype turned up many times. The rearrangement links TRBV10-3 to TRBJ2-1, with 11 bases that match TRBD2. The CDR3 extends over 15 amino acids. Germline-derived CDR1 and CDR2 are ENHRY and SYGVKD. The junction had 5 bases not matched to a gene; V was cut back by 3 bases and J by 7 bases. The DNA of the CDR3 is TGTGCCATCAGTGAAATAGCGGGAGGGCCGAATGAGCAGTTCTTC. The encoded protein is CAISEIAGGPNEQFF.

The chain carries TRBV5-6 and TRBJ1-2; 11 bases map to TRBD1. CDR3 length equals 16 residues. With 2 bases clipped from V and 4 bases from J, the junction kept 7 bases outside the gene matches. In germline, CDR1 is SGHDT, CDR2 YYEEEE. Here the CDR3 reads CASSFERTGGVYGYTF. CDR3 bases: TGTGCCAGCAGCTTCGAACGGACAGGGGGCGTCTATGGCTACACCTTC.

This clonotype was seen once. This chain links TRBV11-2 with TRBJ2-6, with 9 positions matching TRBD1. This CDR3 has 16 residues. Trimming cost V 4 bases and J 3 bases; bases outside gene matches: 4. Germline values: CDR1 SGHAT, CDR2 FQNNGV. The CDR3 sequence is CASSSTGGLGANVLTF. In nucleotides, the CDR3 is TGTGCCAGCAGCTCAACAGGGGGCCTTGGGGCCAACGTCCTGACTTTC.

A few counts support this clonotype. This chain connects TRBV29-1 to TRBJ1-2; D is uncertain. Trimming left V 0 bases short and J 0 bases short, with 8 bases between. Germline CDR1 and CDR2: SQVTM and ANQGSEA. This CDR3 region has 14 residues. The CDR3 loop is CSVEEKEANYGYTF. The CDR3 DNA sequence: TGCAGCGTTGAAGAAAAGGAAGCTAACTATGGCTACACCTTC.

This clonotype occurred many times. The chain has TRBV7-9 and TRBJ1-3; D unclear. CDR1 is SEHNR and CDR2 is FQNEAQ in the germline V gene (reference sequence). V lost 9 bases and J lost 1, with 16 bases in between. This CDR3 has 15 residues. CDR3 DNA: TGTGCCAGTTGTCCCCAAGGGTATTCTGGAAACACCATATATTTT. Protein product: CASCPQGYSGNTIYF.

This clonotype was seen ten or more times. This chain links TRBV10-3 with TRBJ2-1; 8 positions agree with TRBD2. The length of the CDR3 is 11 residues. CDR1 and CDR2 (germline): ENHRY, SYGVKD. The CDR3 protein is CASGGIDEQFF. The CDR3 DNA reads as TGTGCTTCGGGGGGGATAGATGAGCAGTTCTTC.

CDR3 bases: TGTGCCAGCAGTTACTCAGCGAGGGGGCTTAGCTCCTACGAGCAGTACTTC. This gives the protein CASSYSARGLSSYEQYF. The rearrangement joins TRBV6-6 to TRBJ2-7, with TRBD1 matching 7 bases. This CDR3 is 17 amino acids long. Germline V CDR1 and CDR2: MNHNY, SVGAGI (reference sequence). The V and J ends lost 0 bases and 0 bases, in that order; junction bases with no gene match: 8.

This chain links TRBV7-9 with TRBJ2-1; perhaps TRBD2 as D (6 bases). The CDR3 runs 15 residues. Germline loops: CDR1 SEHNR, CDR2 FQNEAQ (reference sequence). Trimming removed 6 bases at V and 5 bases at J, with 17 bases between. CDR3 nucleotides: TGTGCCAGCAGGTGGGGGGATTCGCCGAACAATGAGCAGTTCTTC. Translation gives CASRWGDSPNNEQFF.

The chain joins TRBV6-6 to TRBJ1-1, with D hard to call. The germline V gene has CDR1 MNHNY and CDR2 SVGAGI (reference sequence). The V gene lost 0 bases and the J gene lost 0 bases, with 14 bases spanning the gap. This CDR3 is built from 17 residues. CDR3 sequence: CASSYSILDAVNTEAFF. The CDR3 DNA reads TGTGCCAGCAGTTACTCGATTCTAGATGCGGTGAACACTGAAGCTTTCTTT.

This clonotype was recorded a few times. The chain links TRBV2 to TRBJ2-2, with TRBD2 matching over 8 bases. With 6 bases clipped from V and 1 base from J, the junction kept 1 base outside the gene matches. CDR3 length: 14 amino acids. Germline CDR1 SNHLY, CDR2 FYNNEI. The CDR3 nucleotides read TGTGCCAGCAGGAGCGGGGGGAACACCGGGGAGCTGTTTTTT. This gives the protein CASRSGGNTGELFF.

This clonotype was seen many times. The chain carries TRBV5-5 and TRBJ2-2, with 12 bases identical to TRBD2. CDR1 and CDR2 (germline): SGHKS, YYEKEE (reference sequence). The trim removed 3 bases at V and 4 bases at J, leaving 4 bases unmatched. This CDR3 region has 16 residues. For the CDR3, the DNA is TGTGCCAGCAGCTCTAGCGGGGGGGCCGGCACCGGGGAGCTGTTTTTT. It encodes CASSSSGGAGTGELFF.

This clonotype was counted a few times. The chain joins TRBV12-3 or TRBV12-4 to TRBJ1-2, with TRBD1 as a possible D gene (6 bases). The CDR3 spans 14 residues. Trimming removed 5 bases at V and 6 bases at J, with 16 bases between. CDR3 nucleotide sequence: TGTGCCAGCAGTGTGAGGGGGGGCAGAGATGGCTACACCTTC. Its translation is CASSVRGGRDGYTF.

The CDR3 DNA follows: TGTGCCAGCTACCGCTTCGGAGGGGCCTACGAGCAGTACTTC. Translated, it gives CASYRFGGAYEQYF. The rearrangement links TRBV2 to TRBJ2-7, with D possibly TRBD2 on 6 matching bases. There are 14 residues in the CDR3. V was trimmed by 8 bases and J by 2 bases, leaving 16 bases between them. The germline CDR1 and CDR2 sequences are SNHLY and FYNNEI.

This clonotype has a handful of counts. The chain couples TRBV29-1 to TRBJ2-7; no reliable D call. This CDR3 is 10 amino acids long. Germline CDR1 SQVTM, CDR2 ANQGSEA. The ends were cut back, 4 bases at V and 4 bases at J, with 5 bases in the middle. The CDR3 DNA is TGCAGCGTTGTTGAGTACGAGCAGTACTTC. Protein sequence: CSVVEYEQYF.

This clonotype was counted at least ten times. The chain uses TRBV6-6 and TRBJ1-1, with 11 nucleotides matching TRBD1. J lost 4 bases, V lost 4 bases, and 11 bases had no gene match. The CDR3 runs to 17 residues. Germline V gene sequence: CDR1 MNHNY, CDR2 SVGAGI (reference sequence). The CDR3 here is CASSSSGTGGRGTEAFF. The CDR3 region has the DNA TGTGCCAGCAGTTCCTCCGGGACAGGGGGAAGGGGCACTGAAGCTTTCTTT.

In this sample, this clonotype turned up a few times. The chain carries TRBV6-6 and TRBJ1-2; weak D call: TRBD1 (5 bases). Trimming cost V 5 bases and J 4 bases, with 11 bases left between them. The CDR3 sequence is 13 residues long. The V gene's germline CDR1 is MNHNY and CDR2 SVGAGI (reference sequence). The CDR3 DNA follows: TGTGCCAGCAGTAAAGAGGGGATCTATGGCTACACCTTC. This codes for CASSKEGIYGYTF.

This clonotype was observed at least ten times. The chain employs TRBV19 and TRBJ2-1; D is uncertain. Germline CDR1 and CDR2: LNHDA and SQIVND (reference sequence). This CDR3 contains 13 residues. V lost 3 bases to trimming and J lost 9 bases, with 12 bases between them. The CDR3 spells CASSMGSWVEQFF. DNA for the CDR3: TGTGCCAGTAGTATGGGTTCTTGGGTTGAGCAGTTCTTC.

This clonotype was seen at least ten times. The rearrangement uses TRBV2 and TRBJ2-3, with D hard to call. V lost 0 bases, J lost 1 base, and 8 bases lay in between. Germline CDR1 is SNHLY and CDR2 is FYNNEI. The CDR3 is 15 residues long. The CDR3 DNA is TGTGCCAGCAGTGAAGCTCTCCAGGGCACAGATACGCAGTATTTT. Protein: CASSEALQGTDTQYF.

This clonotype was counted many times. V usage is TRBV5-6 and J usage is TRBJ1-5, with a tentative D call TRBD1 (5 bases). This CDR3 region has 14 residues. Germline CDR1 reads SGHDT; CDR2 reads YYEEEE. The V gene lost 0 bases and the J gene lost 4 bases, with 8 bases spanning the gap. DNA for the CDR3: TGTGCCAGCAGCTTGGGCAGGGAGAATCAGCCCCAGCATTTT. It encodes CASSLGRENQPQHF.

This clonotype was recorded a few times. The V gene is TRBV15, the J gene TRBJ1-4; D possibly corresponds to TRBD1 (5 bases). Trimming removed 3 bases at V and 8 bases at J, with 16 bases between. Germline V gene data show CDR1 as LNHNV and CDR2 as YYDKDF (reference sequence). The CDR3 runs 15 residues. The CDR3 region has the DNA TGTGCCACCAGCAGGCGGTCGGGGGAAGGCGAAAAACTGTTTTTT. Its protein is CATSRRSGEGEKLFF.

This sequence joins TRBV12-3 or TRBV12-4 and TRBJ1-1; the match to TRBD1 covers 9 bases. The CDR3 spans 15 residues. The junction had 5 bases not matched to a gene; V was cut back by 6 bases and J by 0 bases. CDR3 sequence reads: CASRLGTGMNTEAFF. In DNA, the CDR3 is TGTGCCAGCAGATTGGGGACAGGGATGAACACTGAAGCTTTCTTT.

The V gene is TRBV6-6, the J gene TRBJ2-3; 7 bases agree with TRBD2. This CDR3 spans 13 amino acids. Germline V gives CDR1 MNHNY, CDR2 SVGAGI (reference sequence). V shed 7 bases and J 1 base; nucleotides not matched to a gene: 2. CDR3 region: CASNAGGTDTQYF. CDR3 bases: TGTGCCAGCAACGCGGGAGGCACAGATACGCAGTATTTT.